The 17 T cell receptor beta chains below were found in one sample sequenced in a study of T cell responses to AZD1222 COVID-19 vaccine. Assay used: immunoSEQ multiplex PCR; TCRdb lists only in-frame clones, some missing. The sample has over 120,000 clones, more than 85% seen once. The specimen was peripheral blood, collected on day 0 of AZD1222 vaccination. These receptors were obtained from an adult in good health.

The chain uses TRBV11-2 and TRBJ2-6, with D perhaps matching TRBD2 (5 bases). The CDR3 spans 15 residues. Trimming removed 5 bases at V and 0 bases at J, with 8 bases between. CDR1 SGHAT and CDR2 FQNNGV come from the germline V gene. CDR3 bases: TGTGCCAGCAGCCCTACTAGCTCTGGGGCCAACGTCCTGACTTTC. It is translated as CASSPTSSGANVLTF.

This clone was seen a single time. Written as DNA, the CDR3 is TGTGCCAGCAGCTTGGTGCAGTCTCTTGGGGCCAACGTCCTGACTTTC. Translated, it gives CASSLVQSLGANVLTF. The chain has TRBV5-6 and TRBJ2-6; D not resolved. The CDR3 extends over 16 amino acids. CDR1 is SGHDT and CDR2 is YYEEEE in the germline V gene. Trimming shortened V by 0 bases and J by 3 bases, and 10 bases separated the two germline ends. Full variable domain (rest looked up from reference TRBV5-6 and TRBJ2-6): DAGVTQSPTHLIKTRGQQVTLRCSPKSGHDTVSWYQQALGQGPQFIFQYYEEEERQRGNFPDRFSGHQFPNYSSELNVNALLLGDSALYLCASSLVQSLGANVLTFGAGSRLTVL.

In regard to this clone: This CDR3 is also generated by other DNA sequences in the sample. The J gene is TRBJ2-2, the V gene TRBV30; D not certain. Germline assignment: CDR1 GTSNPN and CDR2 SVGIG (reference sequence). Trimming removed 0 bases from V and 6 bases from J, with 2 bases in between. The length of the CDR3 is 11 residues. The CDR3 loop is CAWSVPGELFF. The DNA of the CDR3 is TGTGCCTGGAGTGTACCCGGGGAGCTGTTTTTT.

The V and J genes are TRBV19 and TRBJ1-1; no clear D. Germline assignment: CDR1 LNHDA and CDR2 SQIVND (reference sequence). The germline V and J ends were trimmed by 4 bases and 0 bases, with 6 bases remaining between them. This CDR3 contains 13 residues. In DNA form, the CDR3 reads TGTGCCAGTAGTACCGACATGAACACTGAAGCTTTCTTT. This encodes CASSTDMNTEAFF.

This rearrangement joins TRBV5-1 to TRBJ2-7; weak D call: TRBD1 (7 bases). Looked up from germline, CDR1 is SGHRS and CDR2 is YFSETQ. CDR3 length: 15 residues. The V end lost 0 bases, the J end lost 0 bases, and 10 bases lay between the germline ends. This CDR3 reads CASSLGQGLSYEQYF. CDR3 DNA: TGCGCCAGCAGCTTGGGACAGGGACTCTCCTACGAGCAGTACTTC.

The rearrangement uses TRBV27 and TRBJ2-1, with D tentatively TRBD2 (6 bases). V gave up 5 bases and J gave up 4 bases, with 12 bases separating them. The germline V gene encodes CDR1 MNHEY and CDR2 SMNVEV (reference sequence). The CDR3 runs to 14 residues. CDR3: CASSQGLSYNEQFF. CDR3 nucleotide sequence: TGTGCCAGCAGTCAGGGACTTTCGTACAATGAGCAGTTCTTC.

The chain has TRBV6-2 or TRBV6-3 and TRBJ2-5; TRBD2 agrees at 12 bases. Germline-derived CDR1 and CDR2 are MNHEY and SVGEGT. The V and J ends lost 5 bases and 4 bases, in that order; junction bases with no gene match: 5. The CDR3 is 15 amino acids. The CDR3 bases are TGTGCCAGCAGTCCCCGACTAGCGGGAGCAGAGACCCAGTACTTC. Protein product: CASSPRLAGAETQYF.

This rearrangement joins TRBV9 to TRBJ2-3; D is perhaps TRBD1 (6 bases). The V end was cut by 0 bases, the J end by 2 bases, with 13 bases between. The CDR3 is made up of 16 amino acids. Germline lookup yields CDR1 SGDLS and CDR2 YYNGEE. Here the CDR3 DNA reads TGTGCCAGCAGCGTAGTGGGACATTTGTACACAGATACGCAGTATTTT. This encodes CASSVVGHLYTDTQYF.

About this clone: The sample has other DNA sequences that encode this CDR3 too. This chain connects TRBV10-3 to TRBJ2-7; 8 nucleotides line up with TRBD1. Germline V gives CDR1 ENHRY, CDR2 SYGVKD. J was trimmed by 2 bases and V by 7 bases; bases with no gene match: 7. This CDR3 is built from 14 residues. The CDR3 nucleotides read TGTGCCATCACACCGGACAGGGCCGCCTACGAGCAGTACTTC. Amino acid sequence: CAITPDRAAYEQYF.

The rearrangement uses TRBV13 and TRBJ2-2; D is ambiguous. V shed 5 bases and J shed 9 bases, with 13 bases lying between them. The CDR3 runs 13 residues. Germline V gene sequence: CDR1 PRHDT, CDR2 FYEKMQ (reference sequence). This CDR3 reads CASSPDRSWELFF. Written as DNA, the CDR3 is TGTGCCAGCAGCCCAGACCGATCGTGGGAGCTGTTTTTT.

This rearrangement joins TRBV20-1 to TRBJ2-5; D ambiguous. V gave up 3 bases and J gave up 0 bases, with 5 bases separating them. The CDR3 is 12 residues long. CDR1 DFQATT and CDR2 SNEGSKA come from the germline V gene (reference sequence). Here the CDR3 reads CSASPNQETQYF. The CDR3 DNA sequence: TGCAGTGCTAGTCCCAACCAAGAGACCCAGTACTTC.

The chain joins TRBV10-3 to TRBJ1-1; maybe TRBD1 (5 bases). This CDR3 has 13 residues. CDR1 is ENHRY and CDR2 is SYGVKD in the germline V gene. Trimming took off 10 bases at V and 1 base at J, with 13 bases between the two ends. In DNA, the CDR3 is TGTGCCACTGGGACGAGGCAGAACACTGAAGCTTTCTTT. Its translation: CATGTRQNTEAFF.

V gene TRBV7-8 combines with J gene TRBJ1-4, with a possible D match to TRBD1 (6 bases). Germline V lookup: CDR1 SGHVS, CDR2 FQNEAQ. The CDR3 extends over 16 amino acids. With 0 bases removed from V and 7 bases from J, the gap between germline ends came to 15 bases. The CDR3 loop is CASSLAAQGWGEKLFF. The CDR3 DNA reads TGTGCCAGCAGCTTAGCGGCACAGGGTTGGGGTGAAAAACTGTTTTTT. The full variable domain, in which reference TRBV7-8 and TRBJ1-4 provide the parts outside the CDR3, is GAGVSQSPRYKVAKRGQDVALRCDPISGHVSLFWYQQALGQGPEFLTYFQNEAQLDKSGLPSDRFFAERPEGSVSTLKIQRTQQEDSAVYLCASSLAAQGWGEKLFFGSGTQLSVL.

V usage is TRBV7-3 and J usage is TRBJ2-2; no clear D gene. The CDR3 runs to 13 residues. The V end lost 5 bases, the J end lost 1 base, and 5 bases lay between the germline ends. Germline values: CDR1 SGHTA, CDR2 FQGTGA. The CDR3 loop reads CASSPQNTGELFF. The CDR3 bases are TGTGCCAGCAGCCCCCAGAACACCGGGGAGCTGTTTTTT.

This clone was seen a single time. The chain recombines TRBV11-3 with TRBJ2-3, with no clear D. This CDR3 contains 15 residues. V was clipped by 3 bases and J by 2 bases, with 12 bases between them. The germline CDR1 and CDR2 sequences are SGHNT and YENEEA. CDR3 loop: CASSFPRYLTDTQYF. The CDR3 DNA follows: TGTGCCAGCAGCTTTCCCAGGTACCTCACAGATACGCAGTATTTT.

This clone occurred once. The J gene is TRBJ1-2, the V gene TRBV5-1; a weak D match, TRBD1 (6 bases). Germline CDR1 is SGHRS and CDR2 is YFSETQ. Trimming took off 4 bases at V and 4 bases at J, with 17 bases between the two ends. The CDR3 runs to 15 residues. CDR3 coding DNA: TGCGCCAGCAGCACCTGGACAGCACCCTTCTATGGCTACACCTTC. Translated, it gives CASSTWTAPFYGYTF.

The J gene is TRBJ2-3, the V gene TRBV5-1; the D is unclear. The CDR3 consists of 17 residues. Looked up from germline, CDR1 is SGHRS and CDR2 is YFSETQ. Trimming took 3 bases from V and 0 from J, leaving 17 bases between them. The CDR3 nucleotides are TGCGCCAGCAGCTCACCGGGTCCACTCGCTAGCACAGATACGCAGTATTTT. This codes for CASSSPGPLASTDTQYF.